Given below is one T cell receptor beta chain in context. Its antigen is as yet unknown. Being one base from a much bigger clone, this may be a read error. This entry comes from a study of T cells in Graves' hyperthyroidism and ophthalmopathy. At the level of the study: It was at initial diagnosis, before any treatment, that peripheral blood was collected. Whole-study results and caveats: Ophthalmopathy and stable hyperthyroidism were separated by a 13 V-J model.

A lack of ophthalmopathy progression within 18 months defined stable Graves' hyperthyroidism. 10 ml fresh peripheral blood yielded the PBMCs. Regions amplified from RNA transcripts were the TCR beta CDR3 regions. The HTBI primer set was used in a first-round RT-PCR of the TCR CDR3. TCRdb passed the multiplex PCR reads through MiXCR, listing each CDR3 protein once. The data hold hundreds of thousands of distinct CDR3 sequences, with approximately 14% observed a single time. The sample taken for sequencing was blood. The TCR originated in a woman aged 18-29 years with Graves' hyperthyroidism.

CDR3 residues: CASSSMSGSAYNEQSF. In DNA form, the CDR3 reads TGTGCCAGCAGTTCGATGAGCGGGAGCGCCTACAATGAGCAGTCCTTC. The rearrangement uses TRBV12-3 or TRBV12-4 and TRBJ2-1; 8 nucleotides match TRBD2. The CDR3 contains 16 residues.